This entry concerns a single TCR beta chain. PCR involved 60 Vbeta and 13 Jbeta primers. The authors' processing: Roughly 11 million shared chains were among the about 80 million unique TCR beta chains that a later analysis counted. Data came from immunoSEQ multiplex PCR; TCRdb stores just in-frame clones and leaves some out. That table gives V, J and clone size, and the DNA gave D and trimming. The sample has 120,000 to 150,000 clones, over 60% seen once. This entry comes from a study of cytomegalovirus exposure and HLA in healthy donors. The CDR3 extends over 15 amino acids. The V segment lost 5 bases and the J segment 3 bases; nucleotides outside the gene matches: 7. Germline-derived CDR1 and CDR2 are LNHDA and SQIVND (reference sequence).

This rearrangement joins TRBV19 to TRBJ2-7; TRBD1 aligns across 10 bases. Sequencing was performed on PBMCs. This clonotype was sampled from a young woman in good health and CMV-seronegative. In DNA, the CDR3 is TGTGCCAGTAGTCCCGGGACAGGGGCACTCTACGAGCAGTACTTC. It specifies CASSPGTGALYEQYF.